The clone carrying this T cell receptor beta chain has just one count. These data originate in a study of T cell responses to AZD1222 COVID-19 vaccine. This CDR3 comprises 13 residues. CDR1 and CDR2 from the germline V gene are LNHDA and SQIVND (reference sequence). Unmatched junction bases numbered 2, after V lost 5 bases and J lost 4 bases. Assay used: immunoSEQ multiplex PCR; TCRdb lists only in-frame clones, some missing. The data hold under 150,000 clones, with about 89% observed a single time. The origin of this receptor is an adult in good health. This chain connects TRBV19 to TRBJ1-5; TRBD1 aligns across 7 bases. Sequenced here: peripheral blood, sampled on day 0 of AZD1222 vaccination. CDR3 in DNA: TGTGCCAGTAGTGGGGACAGTAATCAGCCCCAGCATTTT. Protein: CASSGDSNQPQHF.